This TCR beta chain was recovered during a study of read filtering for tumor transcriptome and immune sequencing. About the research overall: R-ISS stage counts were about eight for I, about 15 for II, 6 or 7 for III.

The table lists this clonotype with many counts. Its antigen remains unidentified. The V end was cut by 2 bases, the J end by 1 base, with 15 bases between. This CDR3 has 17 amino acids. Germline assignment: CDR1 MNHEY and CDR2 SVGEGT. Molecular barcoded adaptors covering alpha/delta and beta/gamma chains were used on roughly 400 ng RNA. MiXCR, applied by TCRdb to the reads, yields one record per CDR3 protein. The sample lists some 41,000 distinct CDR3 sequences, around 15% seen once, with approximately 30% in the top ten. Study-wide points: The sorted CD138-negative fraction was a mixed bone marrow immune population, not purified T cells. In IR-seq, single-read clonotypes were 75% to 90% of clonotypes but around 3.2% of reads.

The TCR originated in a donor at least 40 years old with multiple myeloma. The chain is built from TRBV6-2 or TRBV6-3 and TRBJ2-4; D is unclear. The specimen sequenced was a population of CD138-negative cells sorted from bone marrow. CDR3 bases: TGTGCCAGCAGTTACGGTATAGCTAACCTGGCCAAAAACATTCAGTACTTC. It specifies CASSYGIANLAKNIQYF.